The 23 T cell receptor beta chains reported below all come from one sample, sequenced in a study of molecular identifiers for immune sequencing clone quantification. Each CDR3 protein is one row after TCRdb ran MiXCR on the PCR reads. The table includes over 600,000 distinct CDR3 sequences, approximately 20% detected once. Sample: naive CD8+ T cells from blood, with Jurkat cell RNA spiked in. Subset here: FACS-sorted CD8+CD4-CCR7+CD45RA+ naive T cells. The receptors come from a human donor in good health. Some libraries in this study had Jurkat cell RNA spiked in.

The chain couples TRBV20-1 to TRBJ2-3, with 8 bases aligning to TRBD2. V lost 0 bases, J lost 2 bases, and 10 bases stayed unmatched. The CDR3 spans 17 residues. The germline gives CDR1 DFQATT, CDR2 SNEGSKA (reference sequence). CDR3 protein: CSARDLGGAVSTDTQYF. The CDR3 nucleotides are TGCAGTGCTAGAGATCTCGGGGGGGCTGTGTCCACAGATACGCAGTATTTT.

V and J are TRBV3-1 and TRBJ2-1, with 15 nucleotides matching TRBD2. V was clipped by 0 bases and J by 3 bases; unmatched bases: 6. The CDR3 has 19 residues. Germline V gives CDR1 LGHDT, CDR2 YNNKEL (reference sequence). The CDR3 loop reads CASSQEGTSGGCCYNEQFF. DNA of the CDR3: TGTGCCAGCAGCCAAGAGGGGACTAGCGGGGGGTGTTGCTACAATGAGCAGTTCTTC.

The sample holds many counts of this clonotype. V gene TRBV28 combines with J gene TRBJ2-4; possibly TRBD2 for D (6 bases). The germline V and J ends were trimmed by 3 bases and 0 bases, with 15 bases remaining between them. Germline V gene data show CDR1 as MDHEN and CDR2 as SYDVKM. The CDR3 extends over 17 amino acids. The CDR3 sequence is CASSFSGQGLAKNIQYF. The CDR3 nucleotides read TGTGCCAGCAGTTTCAGCGGGCAGGGTTTAGCCAAAAACATTCAGTACTTC.

There are a few counts of this clonotype. The chain combines TRBV10-3 with TRBJ2-7, with D possibly being TRBD2 (6 bases). Per the germline V gene, CDR1 is ENHRY and CDR2 is SYGVKD. The CDR3 has 13 residues. Between the trimmed V and J ends, which lost 8 bases and 3 bases, there was a span of 14 bases. The DNA for the CDR3 is TGTGCCATCGCCGAGAGGACTATCTACGAGCAGTACTTC. Its protein is CAIAERTIYEQYF.

In this sample, this clonotype turned up many times. CDR3: CASRFGQGSGANVLTF. In DNA, the CDR3 is TGTGCCAGCAGATTCGGACAGGGCTCTGGGGCCAACGTCCTGACTTTC. This chain links TRBV27 with TRBJ2-6; 8 bases align to TRBD1. Trimming cost V 6 bases and J 0 bases; bases outside gene matches: 4. The CDR3 contains 16 residues. CDR1 is MNHEY, CDR2 SMNVEV, per germline (reference sequence).

Ten or more counts support this clonotype. V and J are TRBV10-3 and TRBJ2-2; D not resolved. Trimming removed 3 bases from V and 7 bases from J, with 15 bases in between. CDR1 and CDR2 from the germline V gene are ENHRY and SYGVKD. CDR3 length equals 15 residues. In nucleotides, the CDR3 is TGTGCCATCAGTGAAACCGGGCCCCCCGGCGGGGAGCTGTTTTTT. Its protein is CAISETGPPGGELFF.

This clonotype was detected many times. The chain has TRBV6-5 and TRBJ2-7, with 11 bases aligning to TRBD1. Germline V CDR1 and CDR2: MNHEY, SVGAGI. The CDR3 is 14 residues long. The J segment lost 3 bases and the V segment lost 5 bases, leaving 3 bases of the junction unmatched. The CDR3 DNA is TGTGCCAGCAGTACGGGACAGGGGGACTACGAGCAGTACTTC. This encodes CASSTGQGDYEQYF.

This clonotype was picked up many times. This sequence joins TRBV5-4 and TRBJ1-2; a weak D match, TRBD1 (6 bases). Germline V gene lookup returns CDR1 SGHNT and CDR2 YYREEE (reference sequence). V lost 3 bases and J 4 bases, leaving 13 bases between the germline ends. The CDR3 loop spans 14 amino acids. The CDR3 here is CASSWGTTSYGYTF. The CDR3 DNA reads as TGTGCCAGCAGCTGGGGGACAACATCCTATGGCTACACCTTC.

The V and J genes are TRBV14 and TRBJ2-7, with D possibly TRBD1 on 7 matching bases. CDR1 is SGHDN, CDR2 FVKESK, per germline. The ends were cut back, 5 bases at V and 5 bases at J, with 16 bases in the middle. The CDR3 runs to 14 residues. CDR3 residues: CASSFRGALDEQYF. In DNA, the CDR3 is TGTGCCAGCAGCTTCAGGGGGGCCTTAGACGAGCAGTACTTC.

Regarding this clonotype: This could be a read error, since a much larger clone is one nucleotide away. The chain couples TRBV9 to TRBJ1-3; D might be TRBD1 (5 bases). There are 17 residues in the CDR3. The germline V gene has CDR1 SGDLS and CDR2 YYNGEE. CDR3 in amino acids: CAGSDDSQTSSGNTIYF. CDR3 in DNA: TGTGCCGGCAGCGACGACAGCCAAACTAGCTCTGGAAACACCATATATTTT.

In the case of this clonotype: A single base separates this from a much larger clone, so it may be a read error. The chain joins TRBV2 to TRBJ2-7; D gene uncertain. This CDR3 is 15 amino acids long. Trimming shortened V by 4 bases and J by 5 bases, and 18 bases separated the two germline ends. The germline V gene encodes CDR1 SNHLY and CDR2 FYNNEI. The chain's CDR3 is CASSGQRTVPDEQYF. The CDR3 coding sequence is TGTGCCAGCAGTGGTCAAAGGACGGTGCCCGACGAGCAGTACTTC.

In the case of this clonotype: A read error is possible here, since a much larger clone lies one base away. This chain links TRBV7-8 with TRBJ2-3, with 9 positions matching TRBD2. The CDR3 is 16 amino acids. CDR1 and CDR2 from the germline V gene are SGHVS and FQNEAQ. The CDR3 is CASSFLRGTSIDTQYF. The CDR3 bases are TGTGCCAGCAGCTTCTTACGGGGGACTAGCATAGATACGCAGTATTTT.

The sample holds many counts of this clonotype. The chain carries TRBV27 and TRBJ2-3; D call uncertain. The CDR3 totals 15 residues. V dropped 1 base and J dropped 2 bases, with 10 bases sitting between them. Germline V gene sequence: CDR1 MNHEY, CDR2 SMNVEV (reference sequence). For the CDR3, the DNA is TGTGCCAGCAGTTTATTAGATGGCGCCACAGATACGCAGTATTTT. Translated, it gives CASSLLDGATDTQYF.

This clonotype has a single count. Likely a read error: the CDR3 ends without its conserved phenylalanine or tryptophan. CDR3 DNA sequence: TGTGCCAGCAGCCGGACAGGGTATAGCAATCAGCCCCAGCATTCT. Translation: CASSRTGYSNQPQHS. The chain combines TRBV6-2 or TRBV6-3 with TRBJ1-5, with 8 bases lining up with TRBD1. The CDR3 runs to 15 residues. The J segment lost 0 bases and the V segment lost 6 bases, leaving 4 bases of the junction unmatched. Per the germline V gene, CDR1 is MNHEY and CDR2 is SVGEGT.

This clonotype has ten or more counts. This chain connects TRBV29-1 to TRBJ2-3; the D gene could be TRBD1 or TRBD2 (5 bases each). This CDR3 spans 13 amino acids. From germline, CDR1 is SQVTM and CDR2 ANQGSEA. The V gene lost 7 bases and the J gene lost 2 bases, with 13 bases spanning the gap. The CDR3 loop reads CSARDGHTDTQYF. The CDR3 region has the DNA TGCAGCGCACGGGACGGCCACACAGATACGCAGTATTTT.

CDR3 residues: CASSVGTGVYF. In DNA, the CDR3 is TGTGCCAGCAGCGTCGGGACAGGGGTTTATTTT. V is TRBV21-1 and J is TRBJ1-3; the D call of TRBD1 is as the table states it, not checked on the DNA. TRBV21-1 is a known pseudogene. This CDR3 is built from 11 residues.

The V and J genes are TRBV29-1 and TRBJ2-3; TRBD1 matches 11 bases. Germline V gene data show CDR1 as SQVTM and CDR2 as ANQGSEA. With V trimmed by 0 bases and J by 4 bases, 9 bases remained unmatched. The CDR3 spans 17 residues. CDR3: CSVEEMGTGGMADTQYF. The CDR3 nucleotides are TGCAGCGTTGAAGAAATGGGGACAGGGGGTATGGCAGATACGCAGTATTTT.

The sample holds many counts of this clonotype. The genes are TRBV13 and TRBJ1-1; D not resolved. Germline assignment: CDR1 PRHDT and CDR2 FYEKMQ (reference sequence). V lost 5 bases and J 0 bases, leaving 10 bases between the germline ends. The CDR3 is 14 residues long. The CDR3 spells CASSMTSMNTEAFF. The CDR3 DNA sequence: TGTGCCAGCAGCATGACAAGTATGAACACTGAAGCTTTCTTT. Complete variable domain (other parts from reference TRBV13 and TRBJ1-1): AAGVIQSPRHLIKEKRETATLKCYPIPRHDTVYWYQQGPGQDPQFLISFYEKMQSDKGSIPDRFSAQQFSDYHSELNMSSLELGDSALYFCASSMTSMNTEAFFGQGTRLTVV.

This clonotype has just a few counts. The chain has TRBV27 and TRBJ2-1; 9 bases fit TRBD2. The germline CDR1 and CDR2 sequences are MNHEY and SMNVEV (reference sequence). Trimming at V came to 7 bases and at J to 2 bases, leaving 6 bases not matched to a gene. The CDR3 is made up of 15 amino acids. Written as DNA, the CDR3 is TGTGCCAGCAACCCGCGGGAGGGCCCCTACAATGAGCAGTTCTTC. This sequence encodes CASNPREGPYNEQFF.

This clonotype was detected ten times or more. V usage is TRBV6-2 or TRBV6-3 and J usage is TRBJ1-1, with no clear D. The germline V gene encodes CDR1 MNHEY and CDR2 SVGEGT. The CDR3 contains 13 residues. The ends were cut back, 2 bases at V and 6 bases at J, with 10 bases in the middle. CDR3 bases: TGTGCCAGCAGTTACCCCCTCCAGGCTGAAGCTTTCTTT. Its translation is CASSYPLQAEAFF.

The sample holds many counts of this clonotype. The chain recombines TRBV20-1 with TRBJ1-5; 12 nucleotides agree with TRBD1. Per germline, CDR1 DFQATT and CDR2 SNEGSKA (reference sequence). With V trimmed by 6 bases and J by 7 bases, 10 bases remained unmatched. The CDR3 totals 15 residues. CDR3: CSAKIRDRGHQPQHF. CDR3 coding DNA: TGCAGTGCCAAAATCCGGGACAGGGGGCACCAGCCCCAGCATTTT.

This clonotype has ten or more counts. One end of the junction varies from germline; a read error may be responsible. This chain connects TRBV29-1 to TRBJ2-7; D unresolved. The CDR3 is made up of 12 amino acids. The germline V gene has CDR1 SQVTM and CDR2 ANQGSEA. CDR3: CSVEGGRYGQYF. The CDR3 region has the DNA TGCAGCGTTGAAGGCGGAAGGTACGGGCAGTACTTC.

The rearrangement links TRBV10-2 to TRBJ1-1; D possibly corresponds to TRBD1 (5 bases). The CDR3 is made up of 12 amino acids. Germline CDR1 is WSHSY and CDR2 is SAAADI. With 1 base removed from V and 8 bases from J, the gap between germline ends came to 8 bases. This CDR3 reads CASSEWGREAFF. CDR3 sequence (DNA): TGCGCCAGCAGTGAGTGGGGACGAGAAGCTTTCTTT.